This T cell receptor beta chain was sequenced in a study of shared clonotypes between healthy human individuals. In the study overall: Samples came from a couple of female and three male donors aged 18 to 49.

The donors were adults (healthy and HIV-negative) with no recent acute infections or vaccinations. The CDR3 is made up of 14 amino acids. Per the germline V gene, CDR1 is SGHRS and CDR2 is YFSETQ. The trim removed 5 bases at V and 2 bases at J, leaving 7 bases unmatched. The deep-level immunoSEQ assay was used. The protocol was immunoSEQ multiplex PCR, while the TCRdb copy is restricted to in-frame clones and leaves out a portion. Counted here are approximately 2.5 million clones, just over 90% occurring once; the ten biggest clones make up over 0.12%. The sample comprised naive CD4+ T cells sorted from blood. Subset defined: CD45RA+ positively selected. The TCR comes from a man between 18 and 35 years old in good health. The chain couples TRBV5-1 to TRBJ2-7, with 7 bases identical to TRBD2. CDR3 region: CASSTGLEPYEQYF. DNA of the CDR3: TGCGCCAGCAGTACAGGACTAGAGCCCTACGAGCAGTACTTC.